This is a list of T cell receptor beta chains from one sample in a study of metastatic and nonmetastatic thyroid tumors. TCRdb re-called clones via MiXCR from the PCR reads. The repertoire holds about 62,000 clones, with about 4% as singletons. Sequencing input: blood. These receptors all stem from a female donor with papillary thyroid cancer or a benign thyroid nodule (not recorded which). Some clones in this sample may be carry-over from other donors' samples. Each CDR3 is given without its conserved first and last residue. The order of the fields is J gene, V gene, clone size, CDR3 protein. Some rows have no size entry. The others give once, few or many, or a class for an expanded clone.

TRBJ1-5	TRBV24-1	many	ATSDFQKGGGNQPQH
TRBJ2-5	TRBV12-3/TRBV12-4	.	ASSLGGGWGETQY
TRBJ1-6	TRBV20-1	.	SASQLGDGDNSPLH
TRBJ2-1	TRBV10-3	many	AITGRAYNEQF
TRBJ2-3	TRBV9	many	ASSVATRAGNTDTQY
TRBJ2-1	TRBV6-1	many	ASSEPGLAGGGEQF
TRBJ2-5	TRBV15	many	ATSRLAGGTGETQY
TRBJ1-1	TRBV6-1	many	ATSPRGETEAF
TRBJ1-1	TRBV3-1	many	ASSRQGLLNTEAF
TRBJ1-5	TRBV6-1	.	ASSHAGQPQH
TRBJ2-7	TRBV11-2	many	ASSSRTSGRSYEQY
TRBJ1-1	TRBV10-3	few	AISESTGAEAF
TRBJ2-5	TRBV20-1	few	SARLLEETQY
TRBJ2-1	TRBV19	few	ASSISSYNEQF
TRBJ2-4	TRBV19	.	ASSIRDRGLAKNIQD
TRBJ2-7	TRBV27	many	ASSPLTSGANEQY
TRBJ2-5	TRBV5-4	few	ASGYQVETQY
TRBJ1-6	TRBV5-1	many	ASTDRGGDSPLH
TRBJ1-5	TRBV28	.	ASSLDGGDQPQH
TRBJ2-7	TRBV7-3	many	ASRQGWEDEQY
TRBJ2-3	TRBV24-1	many	ATSDLERELDTQY
TRBJ2-5	TRBV20-1	many	SARDLEGGQEETQY
TRBJ2-7	TRBV20-1	few	SARLDAAYEQY
TRBJ2-7	TRBV3-1	many	ASSQARTSLSYEQY
TRBJ2-3	TRBV12-5	many	ASGILAGGTDTQY
TRBJ1-5	TRBV19	many	ASSQNQPQH
TRBJ2-5	TRBV5-1	many	ASSSGQTQY
TRBJ1-6	TRBV5-1	few	VSSLEGVRQADSPLH
TRBJ1-2	TRBV28	many	ASSLGTGFGV
TRBJ1-3	TRBV2	many	ASSDSGAGNTIY
TRBJ1-6	TRBV19	.	ASSIVETNSPLH
TRBJ2-2	TRBV24-1	.	ATSYHLGWGSGELF
TRBJ2-5	TRBV19	many	ASGTDSGIWQTQY
TRBJ2-3	TRBV20-1	few	SAVSEGDTQY
TRBJ2-3	TRBV7-8	many	ASSLRDRVVGTQY
TRBJ1-2	TRBV19	.	ASIIYRTGPNYVYT
TRBJ1-1	TRBV5-1	many	TSRPVAGAFTEAF
TRBJ1-6	TRBV24-1	.	ATFVRTGMLRSPLH
TRBJ2-3	TRBV9	many	ASSPGPGGGNTDTQY
TRBJ2-1	TRBV11-2	.	ASSFGLAGVIVGEQF
TRBJ2-3	TRBV20-1	many	SARDSGSTDTQY
TRBJ2-5	TRBV12-3/TRBV12-4	many	ASSRDSQETQY
TRBJ2-1	TRBV6-2/TRBV6-3	.	ASSQTSGTYNEQF
TRBJ1-1	TRBV10-3	many	AISRTGNTEAF
TRBJ2-7	TRBV28	many	ASSLKGELAEQY
TRBJ2-7	TRBV6-5	.	ASSYSRRDYEQY
TRBJ2-7	TRBV6-1	many	ASRELARREQY
TRBJ2-1	TRBV6-1	once	ARRRIGASYNEQF
TRBJ2-1	TRBV2	many	ASSEPSGRARNEQF
TRBJ1-1	TRBV7-2	.	ASSPARSEAF
TRBJ2-3	TRBV10-3	many	AISEGTSGMTDTQY
TRBJ2-2	TRBV6-1	many	ASSSPGLAGGGTGELF
TRBJ1-1	TRBV9	many	ASSAQSAGTEAF